This T cell receptor beta chain came from a study of blood T cell repertoires in COVID-19. Assay: immunoSEQ multiplex PCR; the TCRdb copy retains only in-frame clones and omits some. Among some 370,000 clones listed, around 87% were seen once. The CDR3 covers 15 residues. Germline CDR1 reads SGHRS; CDR2 reads YFSETQ. V was cut by 4 bases and J by 0 bases, with 14 bases left in between. The source material was peripheral blood. The V call is TRBV5-1, the J call TRBJ2-7, with D possibly being TRBD2 (6 bases). This TCR came from a woman aged 25 to 39 with COVID-19, enrolled during active disease. The chain's CDR3 is CASSHRGKSSYEQYF. The DNA for the CDR3 is TGCGCCAGCAGCCACCGGGGGAAGAGCTCCTACGAGCAGTACTTC.